This T cell receptor beta chain was sequenced during a study of blood T cells in healthy people across ages. Notes on this clonotype: Because the CDR3 is missing its conserved closing phenylalanine or tryptophan, this is likely a read error.

Per the germline V gene, CDR1 is LNHNV and CDR2 is YYDKDF (reference sequence). The CDR3 runs 13 residues. Deletions cut 6 bases from V and 2 bases from J, with 10 bases between. Combining a sample-barcoded 5' primer with a J-beta primer mix, a second PCR ran for about 6 to 12 cycles. One entry per CDR3 protein, called by TCRdb with MiXCR from the 5' RACE reads. The sample consists of about 510,000 distinct CDR3 sequences, around 27% of them appearing once. The data were also submitted as part of a second study, on T cells of mothers and their children.

This TCR came from a boy between 2 and 10 years old in good health. This chain uses TRBV15 with TRBJ2-5; unclear D gene. The specimen was blood. The CDR3 bases are TGTGCCACCAGGGACGTTCCTCAAGAGACCCAGTACCTC. It translates to CATRDVPQETQYL.